These T cell receptor beta chains were read from a single sample in a study of graft-versus-host responses after intestinal transplantation. Here immunoSEQ multiplex PCR was the method, and the copy in TCRdb shows in-frame clones only, minus some. The table lists 95,000 to 100,000 clones, approximately 85% of them singletons. The sample here was PBMCs, taken 255 days after intestinal transplant. These receptors were collected from a human patient who received an intestinal transplant, so some T cells may come from the graft donor. Each CDR3 is given with its conserved first and last residue. The D gene is left open where the match is weak. Some rows have no size entry. The others give once, few or many, or a class for an expanded clone.

CDR3 length,D gene,clone size,V gene,J gene,CDR3 protein,CDR3 DNA
15,NA,NA,TRBV27,TRBJ1-2,CASSSRTLANYGYTF,TGTGCCAGCAGTTCCCGGACACTGGCTAACTATGGCTACACCTTC
13,NA,NA,TRBV5-1,TRBJ2-3,CASSPRAADTQYF,TGCGCCAGCAGCCCACGAGCGGCAGATACGCAGTATTTT
12,NA,NA,TRBV19,TRBJ2-7,CASSKTAYEQYF,TGTGCCAGTAGTAAGACAGCCTACGAGCAGTACTTC
14,TRBD1,NA,TRBV6-5,TRBJ1-4,CASASGGGSEKLFF,TGTGCCAGCGCCTCAGGGGGCGGGTCGGAAAAACTGTTTTTT
10,NA,NA,TRBV5-1,TRBJ1-6,CATVRSPLHF,TGCGCCACCGTGAGATCACCCCTCCACTTT
14,NA,NA,TRBV6-6,TRBJ1-2,CASSYGGASYGYTF,TGTGCCAGCAGTTACGGAGGGGCGAGCTATGGCTACACCTTC
13,NA,once,TRBV27,TRBJ1-1,CASRPSSPPEAFF,TGTGCCAGCAGACCCAGTTCTCCCCCTGAAGCTTTCTTT
17,TRBD2,NA,TRBV18,TRBJ2-2,CASSLGLAGAGTGELFF,TGTGCCAGCTCACTCGGACTAGCGGGAGCGGGCACCGGGGAGCTGTTTTTT
21,NA,NA,TRBV10-2,TRBJ2-2,CASSVIGGTEMFRANTGELFF,TGCGCCAGCAGTGTAATAGGGGGGACCGAAATGTTCCGCGCGAACACCGGGGAGCTGTTTTTT
16,TRBD1,NA,TRBV15,TRBJ2-2,CATSRANTGGIGELFF,TGTGCCACCAGCAGGGCCAATACAGGGGGCATCGGGGAGCTGTTTTTT
14,NA,NA,TRBV5-4,TRBJ1-2,CASSLGQGSYGYTF,TGTGCCAGCAGCTTGGGGCAGGGGTCCTATGGCTACACCTTC
16,TRBD1,NA,TRBV6-6,TRBJ2-1,CASSWAGQGLGDEQFF,TGTGCCAGCAGTTGGGCCGGACAGGGGCTAGGGGATGAGCAGTTCTTC
16,NA,NA,TRBV2,TRBJ2-7,CASSEARGQLIYEQYF,TGTGCCAGCAGTGAAGCGCGGGGACAGCTGATCTACGAGCAGTACTTC
14,NA,NA,TRBV2,TRBJ2-1,CASSGEDSYNEQFF,TGTGCCAGCAGCGGCGAGGACTCCTACAATGAGCAGTTCTTC
16,TRBD1,NA,TRBV27,TRBJ1-1,CASSPLSGTGGVEAFF,TGTGCCAGCAGTCCCCTTTCCGGGACAGGGGGGGTTGAAGCTTTCTTT
17,NA,few,TRBV4-2,TRBJ2-1,CASSPFSRDSSYNEQFF,TGTGCCAGCAGCCCCTTCTCCCGGGACTCGTCCTACAATGAGCAGTTCTTC
13,NA,NA,TRBV27,TRBJ2-5,CASRGGYQETQYF,TGTGCCTCCAGGGGGGGATACCAAGAGACCCAGTACTTC
17,NA,NA,TRBV5-1,TRBJ2-6,CASSLVASVSGANVLTF,TGCGCCAGCAGCTTGGTGGCCAGCGTCTCTGGGGCCAACGTCCTGACTTTC
12,NA,NA,TRBV6-5,TRBJ2-7,CAIARETYEQYF,TGTGCCATAGCCAGGGAAACCTACGAGCAGTACTTC
16,TRBD1,NA,TRBV7-2,TRBJ1-2,CASSSPDRAANYGYTF,TGTGCCAGCAGCTCTCCAGACAGGGCGGCTAACTATGGCTACACCTTC
16,NA,NA,TRBV5-1,TRBJ1-1,CASTRGADLMNTEAFF,TGCGCCAGCACCCGTGGGGCAGATCTAATGAACACTGAAGCTTTCTTT
16,NA,NA,TRBV5-8,TRBJ2-1,CASSLGVDSSYNEQFF,TGTGCCAGCAGCCTGGGGGTGGATAGCTCCTACAATGAGCAGTTCTTC
18,NA,NA,TRBV21-1,TRBJ2-2,CASSKAMDRGYGTGELFF,TGTGCCAGCAGCAAAGCTATGGACAGGGGGTATGGCACCGGGGAGCTGTTTTTT
15,TRBD2,NA,TRBV6-1,TRBJ2-1,CASSPRLARPTEQFF,TGTGCCAGCAGTCCGCGACTAGCGCGCCCGACTGAGCAGTTCTTC
15,NA,once,TRBV6-5,TRBJ1-3,CASSYSFYSGNTIYF,TGTGCCAGCAGTTACTCTTTCTACTCTGGAAACACCATATATTTT
14,TRBD1,NA,TRBV7-6,TRBJ1-1,CASSRDRADTEAFF,TGTGCCAGCAGCCGCGACAGGGCGGATACTGAAGCTTTCTTT
22,TRBD2,NA,TRBV10-3,TRBJ2-4,CAISQGLAGGPGGILAKNIQYF,TGTGCCATCAGCCAGGGACTAGCGGGAGGCCCAGGTGGCATTCTAGCCAAAAACATTCAGTACTTC